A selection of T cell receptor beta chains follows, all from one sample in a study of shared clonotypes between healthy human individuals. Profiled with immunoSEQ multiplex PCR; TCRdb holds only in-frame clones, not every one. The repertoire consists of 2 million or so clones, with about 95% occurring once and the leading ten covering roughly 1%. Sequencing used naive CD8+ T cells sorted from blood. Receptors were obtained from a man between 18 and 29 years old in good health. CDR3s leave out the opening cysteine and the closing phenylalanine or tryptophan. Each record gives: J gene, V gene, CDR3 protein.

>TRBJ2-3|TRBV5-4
ASSPRGLAEDDTQY
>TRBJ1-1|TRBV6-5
ASTMPGPLGTEAF
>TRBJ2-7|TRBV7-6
ASSLAGTGPNEQY
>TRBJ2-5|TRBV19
ASSNSGGAVETQY
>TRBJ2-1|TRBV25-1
ASSPPAYNEQF
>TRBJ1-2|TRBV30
AWTDGYGYT
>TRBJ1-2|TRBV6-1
ASSEAQGTTANYGYT
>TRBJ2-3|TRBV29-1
SVAGGQTSTDTQY
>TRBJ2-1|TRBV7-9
ASRPGTENEQF
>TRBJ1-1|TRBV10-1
ASSPRGISAGEAF
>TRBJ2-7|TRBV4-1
ASSLQQGAVVDEQY
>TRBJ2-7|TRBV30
AWSVGALTWGEQY
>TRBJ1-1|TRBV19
ASSEGAEAF
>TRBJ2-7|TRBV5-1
ASRQGSSYEQY
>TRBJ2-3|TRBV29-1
SVEGQGTDTQY
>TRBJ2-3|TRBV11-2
ASSSWDSGTTDTQY
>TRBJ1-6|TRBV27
ASSLGVATGGINSPLH
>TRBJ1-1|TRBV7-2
ASSLDVITEAF
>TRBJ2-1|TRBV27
ASRHRFDSDSSYNEQF
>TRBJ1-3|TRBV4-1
ASSQEGGSGNTIY
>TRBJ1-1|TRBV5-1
ASSYTGGEATEAF
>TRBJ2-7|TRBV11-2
ASRRGGGRAYEQY
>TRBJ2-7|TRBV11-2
ASSDHAGTRAYEQY
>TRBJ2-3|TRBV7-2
ASSPAVGRRGGTDTQY
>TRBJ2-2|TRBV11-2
AARASAPGELF
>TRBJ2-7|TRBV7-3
ASSLSAGAYEQY
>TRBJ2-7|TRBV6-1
ASTSYSSYEQY
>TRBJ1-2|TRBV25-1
ASSWIEEGANYGYT
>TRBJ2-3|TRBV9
ASSVAGSSVDTQY
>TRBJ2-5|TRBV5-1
ASSSVGMAEETQY
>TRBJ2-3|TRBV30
AWNGIAGGLRTDTQY
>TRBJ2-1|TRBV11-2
ASSFSSGRGPYNEQF
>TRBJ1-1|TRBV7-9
ASRGPMVTEAF
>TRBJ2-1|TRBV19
ASKYHNEQF
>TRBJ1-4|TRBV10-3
AISENRGGDEKLF
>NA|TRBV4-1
ASSQDPRNYEQY
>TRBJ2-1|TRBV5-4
ASSPRFTSGYNEQF
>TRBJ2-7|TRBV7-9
ASSLTTNEQY
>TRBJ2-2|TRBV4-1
ASSPRAGVTGELF
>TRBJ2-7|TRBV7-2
ASSLAGQGNSYEQY
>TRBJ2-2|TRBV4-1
ASSPQSGGATGGELF
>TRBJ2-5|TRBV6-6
ASSRDRGSETQY
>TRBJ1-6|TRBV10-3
AISPHGQGDQFTLH
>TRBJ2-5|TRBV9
ASSVGWRDMETQY
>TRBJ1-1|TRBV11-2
ATVLQGAEAF
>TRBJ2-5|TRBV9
ASSVEDRGQETQY